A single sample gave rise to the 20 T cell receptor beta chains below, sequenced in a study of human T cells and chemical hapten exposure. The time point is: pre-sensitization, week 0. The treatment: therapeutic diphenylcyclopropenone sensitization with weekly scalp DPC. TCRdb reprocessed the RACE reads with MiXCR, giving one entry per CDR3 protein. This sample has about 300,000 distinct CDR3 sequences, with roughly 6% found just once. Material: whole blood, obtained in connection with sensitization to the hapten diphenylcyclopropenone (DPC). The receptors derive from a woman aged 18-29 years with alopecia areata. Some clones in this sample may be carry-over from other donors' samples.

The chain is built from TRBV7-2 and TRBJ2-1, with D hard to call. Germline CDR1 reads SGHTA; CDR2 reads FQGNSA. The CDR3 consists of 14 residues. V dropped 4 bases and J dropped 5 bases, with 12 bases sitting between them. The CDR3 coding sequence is TGTGCCAGCAGCTCGGGTCCTAGTAACAATGAGCAGTTCTTC. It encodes CASSSGPSNNEQFF. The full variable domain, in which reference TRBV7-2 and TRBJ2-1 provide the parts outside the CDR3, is GAGVSQSPSNKVTEKGKDVELRCDPISGHTALYWYRQSLGQGLEFLIYFQGNSAPDKSGLPSDRFSAERTGGSVSTLTIQRTQQEDSAVYLCASSSGPSNNEQFFGPGTRLTVL.

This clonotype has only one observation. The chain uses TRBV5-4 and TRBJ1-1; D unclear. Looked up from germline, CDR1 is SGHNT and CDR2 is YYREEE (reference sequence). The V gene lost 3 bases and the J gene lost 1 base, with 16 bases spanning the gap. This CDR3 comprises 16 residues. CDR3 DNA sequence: TGTGCCAGCAGCTCCTTATCACCTGGCGGGAACACTGAAGCTTTCTTT. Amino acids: CASSSLSPGGNTEAFF.

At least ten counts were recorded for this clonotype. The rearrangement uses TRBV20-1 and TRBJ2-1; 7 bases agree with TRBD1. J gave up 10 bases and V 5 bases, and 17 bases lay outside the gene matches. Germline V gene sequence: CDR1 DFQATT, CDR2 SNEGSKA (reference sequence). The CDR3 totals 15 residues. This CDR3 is CSADPEFRQGGEQFF. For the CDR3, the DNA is TGCAGTGCTGACCCTGAATTCAGACAGGGCGGGGAGCAGTTCTTC.

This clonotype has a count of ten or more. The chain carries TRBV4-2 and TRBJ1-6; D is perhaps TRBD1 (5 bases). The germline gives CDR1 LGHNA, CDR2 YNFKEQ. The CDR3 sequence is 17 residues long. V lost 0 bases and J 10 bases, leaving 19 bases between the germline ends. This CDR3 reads CASSQEIGVRGWSPLHF. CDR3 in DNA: TGTGCCAGCAGCCAAGAGATTGGTGTAAGGGGCTGGTCACCCCTCCACTTT.

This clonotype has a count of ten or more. CDR3 nucleotide sequence: TGTGCCAGCACTAAGAATACACAGAACACTGAAGCTTTCTTT. Encoded protein: CASTKNTQNTEAFF. This chain connects TRBV6-5 to TRBJ1-1, with no clear D. This CDR3 region has 14 residues. CDR1 and CDR2 (germline): MNHEY, SVGAGI. Trimming removed 7 bases at V and 1 base at J, with 13 bases between.

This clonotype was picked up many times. CDR3 in DNA: TGTGCCAGCAAAACCCAGGGTTCGGGGAGCACTGAAGCTTTCTTT. Its protein is CASKTQGSGSTEAFF. The chain links TRBV6-1 to TRBJ1-1, with a possible D match to TRBD1 (5 bases). CDR1 is MNHNS, CDR2 SASEGT, per germline. Trimming removed 7 bases at V and 4 bases at J, with 19 bases between. The CDR3 sequence is 15 residues long.

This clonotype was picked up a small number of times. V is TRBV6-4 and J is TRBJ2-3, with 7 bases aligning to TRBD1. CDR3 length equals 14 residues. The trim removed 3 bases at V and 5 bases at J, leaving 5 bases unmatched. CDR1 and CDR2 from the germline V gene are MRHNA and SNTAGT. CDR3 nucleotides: TGTGCCAGCAGTGAGGGACAGCAGGAAGATACGCAGTATTTT. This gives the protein CASSEGQQEDTQYF.

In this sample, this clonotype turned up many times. The CDR3 reads CASSLALWGGNQPQHF. In nucleotides, the CDR3 is TGTGCCAGCAGCTTAGCATTATGGGGGGGCAATCAGCCCCAGCATTTT. The V gene is TRBV7-2, the J gene TRBJ1-5, with D perhaps matching TRBD1 (5 bases). The CDR3 spans 16 residues. Germline-derived CDR1 and CDR2 are SGHTA and FQGNSA. The V and J ends lost 0 bases and 2 bases respectively, with 11 bases between them.

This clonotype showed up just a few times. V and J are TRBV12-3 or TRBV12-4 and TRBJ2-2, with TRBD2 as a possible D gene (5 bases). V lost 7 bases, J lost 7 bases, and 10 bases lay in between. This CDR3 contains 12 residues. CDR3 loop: CASTGRGGELFF. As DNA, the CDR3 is TGTGCCAGCACCGGCCGGGGCGGGGAGCTGTTTTTT.

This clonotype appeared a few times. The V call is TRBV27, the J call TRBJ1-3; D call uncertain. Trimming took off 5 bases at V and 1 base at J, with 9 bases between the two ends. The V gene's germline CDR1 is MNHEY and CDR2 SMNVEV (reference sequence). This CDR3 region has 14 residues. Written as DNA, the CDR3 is TGTGCCAGCAGTCCGACACGTTCTGGAAACACCATATATTTT. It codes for CASSPTRSGNTIYF.

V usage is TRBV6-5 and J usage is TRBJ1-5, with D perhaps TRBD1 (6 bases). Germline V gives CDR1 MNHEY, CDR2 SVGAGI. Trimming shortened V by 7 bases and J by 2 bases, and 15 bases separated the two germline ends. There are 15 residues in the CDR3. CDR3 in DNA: TGTGCCAGCACGGCCAGGGGTGAGGGCAATCAGCCCCAGCATTTT. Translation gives CASTARGEGNQPQHF.

CDR3 DNA sequence: TGTGCCAGCAGCAAACAGGGGGTCGGGGTGAATTACAATGAGCAGTTCTTC. Its translation is CASSKQGVGVNYNEQFF. The rearrangement joins TRBV6-2 or TRBV6-3 to TRBJ2-1, with 8 bases matching TRBD1. V lost 6 bases to trimming and J lost 4 bases; unmatched junction nucleotides: 14. The length of the CDR3 is 17 residues. Germline V gene lookup returns CDR1 MNHEY and CDR2 SVGEGT.

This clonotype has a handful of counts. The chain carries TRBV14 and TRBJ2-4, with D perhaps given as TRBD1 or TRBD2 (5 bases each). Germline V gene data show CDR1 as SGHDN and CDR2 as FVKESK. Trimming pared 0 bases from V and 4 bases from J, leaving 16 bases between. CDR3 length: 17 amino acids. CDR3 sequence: CASSQDDPTGTKNIQYF. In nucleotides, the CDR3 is TGTGCCAGCAGCCAAGACGATCCGACCGGGACGAAAAACATTCAGTACTTC.

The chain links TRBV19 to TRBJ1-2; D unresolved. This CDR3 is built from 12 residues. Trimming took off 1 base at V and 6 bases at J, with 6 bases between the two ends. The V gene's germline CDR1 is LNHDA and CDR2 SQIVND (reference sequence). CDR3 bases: TGTGCCAGTAGTATAGCCGGGAATGGCTACACCTTC. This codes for CASSIAGNGYTF.

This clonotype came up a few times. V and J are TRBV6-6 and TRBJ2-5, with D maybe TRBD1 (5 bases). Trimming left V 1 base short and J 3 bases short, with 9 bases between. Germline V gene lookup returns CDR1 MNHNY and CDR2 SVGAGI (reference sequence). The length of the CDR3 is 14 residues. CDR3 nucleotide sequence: TGTGCCAGCAGTTACTTTCGACAGAAAGAGACCCAGTACTTC. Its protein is CASSYFRQKETQYF.

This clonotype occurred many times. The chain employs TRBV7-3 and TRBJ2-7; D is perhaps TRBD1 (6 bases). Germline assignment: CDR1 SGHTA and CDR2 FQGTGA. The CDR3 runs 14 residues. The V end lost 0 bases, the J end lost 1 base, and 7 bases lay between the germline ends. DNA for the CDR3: TGTGCCAGCAGCTTAACGCAGGGGTCCTACGAGCAGTACTTC. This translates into CASSLTQGSYEQYF.

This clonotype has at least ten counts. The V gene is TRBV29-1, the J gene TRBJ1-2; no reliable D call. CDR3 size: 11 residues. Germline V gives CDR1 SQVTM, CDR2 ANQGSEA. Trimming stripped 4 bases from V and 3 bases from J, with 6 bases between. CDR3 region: CSVAVDYGYTF. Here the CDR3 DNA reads TGCAGCGTTGCTGTGGACTATGGCTACACCTTC.

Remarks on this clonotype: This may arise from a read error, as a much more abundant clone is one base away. CDR3 sequence reads: CASSLAGNGQAQHF. Written as DNA, the CDR3 is TGTGCCAGCAGTTTAGCAGGGAATGGTCAGGCCCAGCATTTT. The chain joins TRBV12-3 or TRBV12-4 to TRBJ1-5; unclear D gene. The CDR3 is 14 residues long.

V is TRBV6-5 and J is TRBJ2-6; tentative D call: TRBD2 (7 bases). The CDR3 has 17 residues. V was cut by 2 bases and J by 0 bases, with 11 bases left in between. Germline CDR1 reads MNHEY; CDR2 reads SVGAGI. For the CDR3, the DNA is TGTGCCAGCAGTTACAGGGGGAGGGCCTCTGGGGCCAACGTCCTGACTTTC. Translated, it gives CASSYRGRASGANVLTF.

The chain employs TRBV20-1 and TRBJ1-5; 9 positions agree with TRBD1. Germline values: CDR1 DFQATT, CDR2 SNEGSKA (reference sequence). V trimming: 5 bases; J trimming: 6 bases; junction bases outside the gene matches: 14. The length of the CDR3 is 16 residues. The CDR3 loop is CSAEGGTTGGSQPQHF. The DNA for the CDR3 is TGCAGTGCTGAGGGAGGGACGACAGGGGGATCTCAGCCCCAGCATTTT.